This T cell receptor beta chain appears in the sequencing data of a study of T cell responses to AZD1222 COVID-19 vaccine. Findings and caveats of the study: Females outnumbered males among donors, who were mostly white British; clonal diversity was possibly underestimated. In the spike-specific TCR repertoire, nearly half reportedly target unmutated variant regions. Repertoire sampling occurred only after the peak T cell response.

The table came from immunoSEQ multiplex PCR; TCRdb's copy has only in-frame clones and leaves some out. The sample holds about 110,000 clones, approximately 94% seen once. Second doses that came at about 4 or about 12 weeks were put together. V shed 3 bases and J shed 1 base, with 13 bases lying between them. The V gene's germline CDR1 is KGHSH and CDR2 LQKENI. The CDR3 has 16 amino acids. As regards this clone: The antigen remains unidentified.

The V and J genes are TRBV18 and TRBJ2-1; D is perhaps TRBD2 (7 bases). The sequence derives from an adult who received the AZD1222 COVID-19 vaccine. The sequences come from peripheral blood, collected 28 days after the second AZD1222 dose. CDR3 protein: CASSPLRGGSYNEQFF. The CDR3 DNA sequence: TGTGCCAGCTCACCTCTGAGGGGGGGATCCTACAATGAGCAGTTCTTC. The complete variable domain, with remaining parts taken from reference TRBV18 and TRBJ2-1, reads NAGVMQNPRHLVRRRGQEARLRCSPMKGHSHVYWYRQLPEEGLKFMVYLQKENIIDESGMPKERFSAEFPKEGPSILRIQQVVRGDSAAYFCASSPLRGGSYNEQFFGPGTRLTVL.